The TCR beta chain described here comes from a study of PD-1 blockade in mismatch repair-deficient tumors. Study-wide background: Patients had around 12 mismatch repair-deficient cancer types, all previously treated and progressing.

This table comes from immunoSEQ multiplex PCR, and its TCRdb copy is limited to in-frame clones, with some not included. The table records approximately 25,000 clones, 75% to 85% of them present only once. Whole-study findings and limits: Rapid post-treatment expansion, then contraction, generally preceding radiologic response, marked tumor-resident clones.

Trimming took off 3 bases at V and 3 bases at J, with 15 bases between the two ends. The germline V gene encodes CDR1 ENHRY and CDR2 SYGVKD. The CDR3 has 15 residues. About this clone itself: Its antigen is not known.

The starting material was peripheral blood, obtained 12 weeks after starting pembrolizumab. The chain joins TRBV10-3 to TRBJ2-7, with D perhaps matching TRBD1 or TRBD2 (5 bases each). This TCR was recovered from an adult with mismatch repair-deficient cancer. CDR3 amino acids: CAISEMADGGYEQYF. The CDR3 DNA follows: TGTGCCATCAGTGAAATGGCAGATGGGGGCTACGAGCAGTACTTC.